Presented here are 26 T cell receptor beta chains from one specimen sequenced in a study of Ad26.COV2.S vaccination and SARS-CoV-2 variants. Treatment meaning: 15 to 20 received Ad26.COV2.S at low or high dose, single or two shots; roughly five received placebo; per-sample allocation not given. Samples analyzed were those drawn on day 63 after the first vaccine or placebo injection. Sequencing was performed with immunoSEQ multiplex PCR; in TCRdb, only in-frame clones are kept and a portion is missing. The data contain some 520,000 clones, 70% to 90% of them seen just once; the ten biggest clones take up over 10%. Sequenced here: peripheral blood, sampled in a trial of Ad26.COV2.S vaccine versus placebo. These receptors were taken from a person aged 18 to 59 who received the Ad26.COV2.S COVID-19 vaccine or a placebo.

The genes are TRBV28 and TRBJ2-1, with 14 bases fitting TRBD2. The junction had 5 bases not matched to a gene; V was cut back by 8 bases and J by 8 bases. Germline V gene lookup returns CDR1 MDHEN and CDR2 SYDVKM. The CDR3 contains 14 residues. CDR3 sequence (DNA): TGTGCCAGCGGGGGACTAGCGGGAGTTTATGAGCAGTTCTTC. Its translation is CASGGLAGVYEQFF.

The chain uses TRBV7-2 and TRBJ2-7, with 10 bases matching TRBD2. The CDR3 loop spans 15 amino acids. After removal of 2 bases from V and 5 bases from J, the junction contained 6 bases not matched to a gene. Germline CDR1 reads SGHTA; CDR2 reads FQGNSA. The CDR3 here is CASSLIAGGKNEQYF. The CDR3 DNA follows: TGTGCCAGCAGCTTAATAGCGGGAGGAAAGAACGAGCAGTACTTC. Together with reference TRBV7-2 and TRBJ2-7, the CDR3 gives the full variable domain: GAGVSQSPSNKVTEKGKDVELRCDPISGHTALYWYRQSLGQGLEFLIYFQGNSAPDKSGLPSDRFSAERTGGSVSTLTIQRTQQEDSAVYLCASSLIAGGKNEQYFGPGTRLTVT.

This chain connects TRBV6-1 to TRBJ1-2, with 7 bases aligning to TRBD1. V was pared by 3 bases and J by 7 bases, with 2 bases of the junction left unmatched. The length of the CDR3 is 12 residues. CDR1 is MNHNS, CDR2 SASEGT, per germline. CDR3 sequence: CASSETGTGYTF. For the CDR3, the DNA is TGTGCCAGCAGTGAGACAGGGACTGGCTACACCTTC.

This rearrangement joins TRBV4-2 to TRBJ2-2; tentative D call: TRBD2 (5 bases). CDR1 and CDR2 from the germline V gene are LGHNA and YNFKEQ. CDR3 length equals 14 residues. Trimming took 4 bases from V and 7 from J, leaving 13 bases between them. CDR3 coding DNA: TGTGCCAGCAGCCGGGAGTTCGGAGGCGGGGAGCTGTTTTTT. This gives the protein CASSREFGGGELFF.

This chain links TRBV6-1 with TRBJ1-2, with TRBD1 matching 7 bases. CDR3 length: 14 amino acids. CDR1 is MNHNS, CDR2 SASEGT, per germline. Unmatched junction bases numbered 6, after V lost 1 base and J lost 7 bases. The CDR3 spells CASSEGGGASGYTF. Here the CDR3 DNA reads TGTGCCAGCAGTGAAGGAGGGGGCGCGAGTGGCTACACCTTC.

The genes are TRBV4-2 and TRBJ1-2; a weak D match, TRBD1 (5 bases). Trimming took off 1 base at V and 4 bases at J, with 25 bases between the two ends. The CDR3 sequence is 19 residues long. Germline V gene data show CDR1 as LGHNA and CDR2 as YNFKEQ. The CDR3 region has the DNA TGTGCCAGCAGCCAAGTTCAGGGCGGAATGGGCTTAAGGACCTATGGCTACACCTTC. This codes for CASSQVQGGMGLRTYGYTF.

This chain joins TRBV5-1 and TRBJ2-3; possibly TRBD1 or TRBD2 for D (5 bases each). CDR1 and CDR2 (germline): SGHRS, YFSETQ. The V end was cut by 2 bases, the J end by 2 bases, with 18 bases between. CDR3 length: 17 residues. In DNA, the CDR3 is TGCGCCAGCAGCTTATCAACCGGGGCCAAGTACACAGATACGCAGTATTTT. Translation: CASSLSTGAKYTDTQYF. Combining the CDR3 with reference TRBV5-1 and TRBJ2-3 gives the whole variable domain KAGVTQTPRYLIKTRGQQVTLSCSPISGHRSVSWYQQTPGQGLQFLFEYFSETQRNKGNFPGRFSGRQFSNSRSEMNVSTLELGDSALYLCASSLSTGAKYTDTQYFGPGTRLTVL.

This chain connects TRBV15 to TRBJ2-3; D remains ambiguous. CDR3 length equals 15 residues. Between the trimmed V and J ends, which lost 1 base and 5 bases, there was a span of 13 bases. Germline assignment: CDR1 LNHNV and CDR2 YYDKDF (reference sequence). The CDR3 bases are TGTGCCACCAGCAGAGGAGCGCTAGTGCAAGATACGCAGTATTTT. As protein: CATSRGALVQDTQYF.

The chain uses TRBV11-2 and TRBJ2-2, with D possibly matching TRBD2 (6 bases). Trimming took 2 bases from V and 4 from J, leaving 23 bases between them. The CDR3 length is 19 residues. CDR1 and CDR2 from the germline V gene are SGHAT and FQNNGV. CDR3 DNA: TGTGCCAGCAGCTTATCGAAGTTGTGGAGGGGATCGGGCACCGGGGAGCTGTTTTTT. Protein product: CASSLSKLWRGSGTGELFF.

This CDR3 reads CASSLPGQNTEAFF. For the CDR3, the DNA is TGCGCCAGCAGCTTGCCGGGACAGAACACTGAAGCTTTCTTT. J is TRBJ1-1 and V is TRBV5-1, with a possible D match to TRBD1 (6 bases). V was cut by 1 base and J by 1 base, with 8 bases left in between. The CDR3 runs 14 residues. Germline CDR1 SGHRS, CDR2 YFSETQ.

This sequence joins TRBV2 and TRBJ1-2; D is unresolved. In germline, CDR1 is SNHLY, CDR2 FYNNEI. Trimming stripped 6 bases from V and 0 bases from J, with 5 bases between. The CDR3 length is 12 residues. The CDR3 nucleotides read TGTGCCAGCAGCGTAACTAACTATGGCTACACCTTC. Its protein is CASSVTNYGYTF.

The gene calls are TRBV27 and TRBJ2-1; TRBD1 matches 8 bases. CDR3 length: 15 residues. CDR1 is MNHEY and CDR2 is SMNVEV in the germline V gene (reference sequence). The trim removed 4 bases at V and 10 bases at J, leaving 12 bases unmatched. For the CDR3, the DNA is TGTGCCAGCAGTTCGGACAGGGCTACGATAGGGGAGCAGTTCTTC. This codes for CASSSDRATIGEQFF.

The rearrangement joins TRBV12-5 to TRBJ2-1; D remains ambiguous. V lost 0 bases to trimming and J lost 6 bases, with 6 bases between them. CDR3 size: 13 residues. The germline V gene has CDR1 LGHNT and CDR2 FRNRAP. The CDR3 DNA sequence: TGTGCTAGTGGTTTGGTACCGAGCAATGAGCAGTTCTTC. It encodes CASGLVPSNEQFF.

The V gene is TRBV7-8, the J gene TRBJ2-5; D perhaps matches TRBD1 (5 bases). The length of the CDR3 is 13 residues. CDR1 and CDR2 from the germline V gene are SGHVS and FQNEAQ. Between the trimmed V and J ends, which lost 6 bases and 0 bases, there was a span of 8 bases. The CDR3 here is CASRSRDQETQYF. The CDR3 DNA reads TGTGCCAGCAGATCCAGGGACCAAGAGACCCAGTACTTC.

This sequence joins TRBV5-1 and TRBJ2-1; TRBD2 matches at 13 bases. The CDR3 loop spans 16 amino acids. CDR1 and CDR2 from the germline V gene are SGHRS and YFSETQ. V lost 4 bases and J lost 7; bases outside the gene matches: 8. In DNA, the CDR3 is TGCGCCAGCAGCATACTAGCGGGAGGGCCGGGGAATGAGCAGTTCTTC. Amino acids: CASSILAGGPGNEQFF.

In the case of this clone: This may be a read error: a much more frequent sequence differs by one nucleotide. The gene calls are TRBV7-8 and TRBJ1-5; a weak D match, TRBD1 (6 bases). The germline gives CDR1 SGHVS, CDR2 FQNEAQ. V lost 0 bases and J lost 2, with 11 bases in between. This CDR3 contains 16 residues. The CDR3 sequence: CASSLAGGLGNQPQHF. In nucleotides, the CDR3 is TGTGCCAGCAGCTTAGCAGGGGGGTTGGGCAATCAGCCCCAGCATTTT.

J is TRBJ1-1 and V is TRBV5-5; a possible D gene is TRBD1 (5 bases). CDR1 and CDR2 from the germline V gene are SGHKS and YYEKEE (reference sequence). Trimming took 4 bases from V and 7 from J, leaving 11 bases between them. The CDR3 extends over 12 amino acids. The CDR3 region has the DNA TGTGCCAGCAGCCCCCTGACAGATGAAGCTTTCTTT. Translation gives CASSPLTDEAFF.

The chain carries TRBV9 and TRBJ2-7, with D uncertain. The V end lost 4 bases, the J end lost 0 bases, and 14 bases lay between the germline ends. CDR1 and CDR2 (germline): SGDLS, YYNGEE. The CDR3 length is 15 residues. DNA for the CDR3: TGTGCCAGCAGCCCACTCTATGCTGCCTCCTACGAGCAGTACTTC. Amino acid sequence: CASSPLYAASYEQYF.

The chain employs TRBV27 and TRBJ1-5, with a tentative D call TRBD1 (5 bases). The CDR3 extends over 17 amino acids. V was shortened by 5 bases and J by 2 bases, with 19 bases between the two germline ends. Germline V gene sequence: CDR1 MNHEY, CDR2 SMNVEV (reference sequence). CDR3 sequence (DNA): TGTGCCAGCAGTCGATTGGGAGGGGATTTACGCAATCAGCCCCAGCATTTT. This sequence encodes CASSRLGGDLRNQPQHF.

CDR3 DNA: TGTGCCTGGGGGTCAGGGGAGACCCAGTACTTC. Translation gives CAWGSGETQYF. This sequence joins TRBV30 and TRBJ2-5; maybe TRBD1 (5 bases). The CDR3 covers 11 residues. Germline V gene data show CDR1 as GTSNPN and CDR2 as SVGIG (reference sequence). Trimming removed 5 bases from V and 5 bases from J, with 9 bases in between.

The gene calls are TRBV2 and TRBJ1-1; D gene uncertain. The germline gives CDR1 SNHLY, CDR2 FYNNEI. The CDR3 length is 13 residues. Trimming stripped 0 bases from V and 12 bases from J, with 14 bases between. The DNA for the CDR3 is TGTGCCAGCAGTGAAGCGCTTCACGCCTCAACTTTCTTT. Amino acid sequence: CASSEALHASTFF.

The chain joins TRBV19 to TRBJ2-2, with 14 bases that match TRBD2. Germline values: CDR1 LNHDA, CDR2 SQIVND (reference sequence). The ends lost 4 bases at V and 7 bases at J; junction bases unmatched: 8. This CDR3 comprises 17 residues. CDR3 loop: CASSTGLAGAVGGELFF. The CDR3 nucleotides are TGTGCCAGTAGTACGGGACTAGCGGGAGCGGTCGGCGGGGAGCTGTTTTTT.

This clone was recorded once. In DNA form, the CDR3 reads TGTGCCAGCAGCCCATTAGTGCACTATGGCTACACCTTC. Its translation: CASSPLVHYGYTF. The J gene is TRBJ1-2, the V gene TRBV6-5; D uncertain. Germline V gene lookup returns CDR1 MNHEY and CDR2 SVGAGI. V lost 6 bases to trimming and J lost 3 bases, with 11 bases between them. The CDR3 is made up of 13 amino acids.

The table lists this clone with a count of one. The chain carries TRBV5-4 and TRBJ2-7; no definite D call. Germline loops: CDR1 SGHNT, CDR2 YYREEE (reference sequence). The V end was cut by 0 bases, the J end by 6 bases, with 10 bases between. The CDR3 sequence is 13 residues long. CDR3: CASSLAPTGEQYF. CDR3 bases: TGTGCCAGCAGCTTGGCTCCCACGGGCGAGCAGTACTTC.

CDR3 loop: CASSNDRFGTGELFF. The CDR3 DNA follows: TGTGCCAGCAGTAACGACAGATTTGGCACCGGGGAGCTGTTTTTT. The chain is built from TRBV6-2 or TRBV6-3 and TRBJ2-2; TRBD1 is a possible D gene (5 bases). In germline, CDR1 is MNHEY, CDR2 SVGEGT. This CDR3 has 15 amino acids. The V end was cut by 5 bases, the J end by 4 bases, with 14 bases between.

Points on this clone: The same CDR3 is also encoded by other DNA sequences in this sample. The genes are TRBV9 and TRBJ2-2, with 8 bases that match TRBD2. This CDR3 contains 16 residues. V was clipped by 0 bases and J by 0 bases; unmatched bases: 1. Germline V gene sequence: CDR1 SGDLS, CDR2 YYNGEE. The CDR3 DNA sequence: TGTGCCAGCAGCGTAGTAGCGGGACCGAACACCGGGGAGCTGTTTTTT. It is translated as CASSVVAGPNTGELFF.